What follows are 5 T cell receptor beta chains derived from one specimen sequenced in a study of PD-1 blockade in classical Hodgkin lymphoma. This table comes from immunoSEQ multiplex PCR, and its TCRdb copy is limited to in-frame clones, with some not included. This repertoire shows some 15,000 clones, about 90% found once; its top ten account for 5% to 6.5%. As to time point: newly diagnosed, previously untreated cHL patient sample. The study isolated CD8+ T cells from thawed PBMCs by magnetic negative selection. Sequencing was done on a sample of CD8+ T cells from blood. These receptors were taken from a human donor with classical Hodgkin lymphoma.

This chain links TRBV11-2 with TRBJ2-7, with 7 bases lining up with TRBD1. The CDR3 length is 12 residues. After removal of 5 bases from V and 5 bases from J, the junction contained 3 bases not matched to a gene. The germline CDR1 and CDR2 sequences are SGHAT and FQNNGV. In nucleotides, the CDR3 is TGTGCCAGCAGCCAGGGGGTGCACGAGCAGTACGTC. Translation: CASSQGVHEQYV.

In DNA form, the CDR3 reads TGTGCCAGCAGCTTGTGGCAGACCATGAACACTGAAGCTTTCTTT. This gives the protein CASSLWQTMNTEAFF. This chain connects TRBV5-6 to TRBJ1-1, with D unclear. The CDR3 loop spans 15 amino acids. Trimming shortened V by 1 base and J by 0 bases, and 10 bases separated the two germline ends. Germline V gene sequence: CDR1 SGHDT, CDR2 YYEEEE.

The chain recombines TRBV7-9 with TRBJ1-1; maybe TRBD1 (5 bases). Germline CDR1 and CDR2: SEHNR and FQNEAQ (reference sequence). CDR3 size: 15 residues. V gave up 5 bases and J gave up 1 base, with 14 bases separating them. CDR3: CASSLITGKNTEAFF. The DNA of the CDR3 is TGTGCCAGCAGCCTCATCACAGGAAAGAACACTGAAGCTTTCTTT.

The gene calls are TRBV27 and TRBJ2-7, with 7 bases that match TRBD1. CDR3 length: 15 residues. With 5 bases clipped from V and 2 bases from J, the junction kept 9 bases outside the gene matches. Germline lookup yields CDR1 MNHEY and CDR2 SMNVEV (reference sequence). As DNA, the CDR3 is TGTGCCAGCAGTGCACTACAGGGGTCGGCCTACGAGCAGTACTTC. Residues: CASSALQGSAYEQYF.

The J gene is TRBJ2-3, the V gene TRBV28; 9 bases match TRBD2. Trimming at V came to 6 bases and at J to 3 bases, leaving 16 bases not matched to a gene. The germline V gene has CDR1 MDHEN and CDR2 SYDVKM. The CDR3 is 18 residues long. CDR3 amino acids: CASSLLPVGGRDTDTQYF. CDR3 DNA: TGTGCCAGCAGCCTTTTACCCGTGGGCGGGAGGGATACAGATACGCAGTATTTT.